This entry features one T cell receptor beta chain sequence. No antigen is known for it. The source of the sample is a study of shared clonotypes between healthy human individuals. Study-level background: Donor composition was two women and a few men, aged 18 to 49.

CD4+ cells underwent separation, giving CD45RA+ naive and CD45RA-negative memory subsets. Germline assignment: CDR1 SGHDT and CDR2 YYEEEE. The CDR3 covers 12 residues. The ends were cut back, 0 bases at V and 4 bases at J, with 4 bases in the middle. Points from the study as a whole: Non-shared clonotypes showed lower generation probabilities than clonotypes common to all four donors.

Each PCR replicate from the sorted subsets contained approximately 0.2 ug DNA, which is 25,000 to 30,000 T cell genomes. Generated by immunoSEQ multiplex PCR, the TCRdb table keeps only in-frame clones and is missing some. Of about 2 million clones listed, 85% to 95% are singletons. Sequenced input: naive CD4+ T cells sorted from blood. Described subset: CD45RA+ positively selected. The sequence came from a man younger than 35 in good health. The chain employs TRBV5-6 and TRBJ2-5; D gene unclear. The CDR3: CASSLDAETQYF. The CDR3, as DNA: TGTGCCAGCAGCTTGGATGCAGAGACCCAGTACTTC.